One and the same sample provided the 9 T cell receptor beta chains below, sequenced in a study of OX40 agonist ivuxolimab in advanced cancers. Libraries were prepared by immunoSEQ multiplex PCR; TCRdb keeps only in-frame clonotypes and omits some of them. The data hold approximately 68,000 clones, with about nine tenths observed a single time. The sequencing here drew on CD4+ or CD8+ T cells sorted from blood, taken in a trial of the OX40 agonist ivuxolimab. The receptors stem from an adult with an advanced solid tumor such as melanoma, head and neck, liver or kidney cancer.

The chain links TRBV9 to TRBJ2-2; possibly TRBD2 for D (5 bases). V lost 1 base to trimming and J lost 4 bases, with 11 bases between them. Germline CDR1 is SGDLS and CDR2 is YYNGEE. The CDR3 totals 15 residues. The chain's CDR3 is CASSVYSGGTGELFF. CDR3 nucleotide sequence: TGTGCCAGCAGCGTATATTCAGGAGGCACCGGGGAGCTGTTTTTT.

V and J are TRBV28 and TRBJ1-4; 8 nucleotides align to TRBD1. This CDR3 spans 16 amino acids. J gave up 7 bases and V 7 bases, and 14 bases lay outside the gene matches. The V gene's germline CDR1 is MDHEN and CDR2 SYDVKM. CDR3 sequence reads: CASTIMIGQGGEKLFF. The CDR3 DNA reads TGTGCCAGCACCATTATGATCGGACAGGGAGGTGAAAAACTGTTTTTT.

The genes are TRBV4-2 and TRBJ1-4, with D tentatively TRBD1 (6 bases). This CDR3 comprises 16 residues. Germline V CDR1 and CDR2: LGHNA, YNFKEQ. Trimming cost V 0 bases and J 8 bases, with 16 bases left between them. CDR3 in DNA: TGTGCCAGCAGCCAAGACTGGGGGCAGACCTTAGAAAAACTGTTTTTT. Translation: CASSQDWGQTLEKLFF.

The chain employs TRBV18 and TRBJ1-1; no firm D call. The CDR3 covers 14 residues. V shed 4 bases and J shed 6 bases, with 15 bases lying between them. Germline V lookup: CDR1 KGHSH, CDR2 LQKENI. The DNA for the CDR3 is TGTGCCAGCTCACGTGGTGGGAAGGTATCTGAAGCTTTCTTT. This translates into CASSRGGKVSEAFF.

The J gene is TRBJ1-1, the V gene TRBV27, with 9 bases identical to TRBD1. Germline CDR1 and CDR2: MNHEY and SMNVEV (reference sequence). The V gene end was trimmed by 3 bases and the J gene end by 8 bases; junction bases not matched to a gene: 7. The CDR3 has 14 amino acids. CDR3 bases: TGTGCCAGCAGTTTGCTCGGACAGGGGTTCGAAGCTTTCTTT. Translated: CASSLLGQGFEAFF.

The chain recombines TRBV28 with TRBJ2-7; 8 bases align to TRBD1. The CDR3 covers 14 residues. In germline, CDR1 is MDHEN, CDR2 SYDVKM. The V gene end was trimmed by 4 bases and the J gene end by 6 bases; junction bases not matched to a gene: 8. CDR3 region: CASSCHRGVCEQYF. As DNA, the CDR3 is TGTGCCAGCAGTTGTCACAGGGGGGTCTGCGAGCAGTACTTC. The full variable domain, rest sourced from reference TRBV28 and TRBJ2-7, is DVKVTQSSRYLVKRTGEKVFLECVQDMDHENMFWYRQDPGLGLRLIYFSYDVKMKEKGDIPEGYSVSREKKERFSLILESASTNQTSMYLCASSCHRGVCEQYFGPGTRLTVT.

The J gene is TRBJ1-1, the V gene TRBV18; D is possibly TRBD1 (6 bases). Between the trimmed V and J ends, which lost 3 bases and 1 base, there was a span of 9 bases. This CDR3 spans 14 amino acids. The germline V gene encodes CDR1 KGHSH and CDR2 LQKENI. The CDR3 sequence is CASSPTRGNTEAFF. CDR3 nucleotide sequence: TGTGCCAGCTCACCCACCAGGGGGAACACTGAAGCTTTCTTT.

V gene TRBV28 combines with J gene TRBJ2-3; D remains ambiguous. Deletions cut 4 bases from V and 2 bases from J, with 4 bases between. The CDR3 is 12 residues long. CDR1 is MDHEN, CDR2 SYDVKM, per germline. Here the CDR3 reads CASSSYTDTQYF. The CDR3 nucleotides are TGTGCCAGCAGTTCCTACACAGATACGCAGTATTTT.

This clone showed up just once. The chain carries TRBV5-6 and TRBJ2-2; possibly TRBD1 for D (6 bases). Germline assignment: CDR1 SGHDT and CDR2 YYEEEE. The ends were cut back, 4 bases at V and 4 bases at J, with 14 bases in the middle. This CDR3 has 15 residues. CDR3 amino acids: CASSPDSIPTGELFF. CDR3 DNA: TGTGCCAGCAGCCCGGACAGCATTCCCACCGGGGAGCTGTTTTTT. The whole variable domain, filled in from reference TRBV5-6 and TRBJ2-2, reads DAGVTQSPTHLIKTRGQQVTLRCSPKSGHDTVSWYQQALGQGPQFIFQYYEEEERQRGNFPDRFSGHQFPNYSSELNVNALLLGDSALYLCASSPDSIPTGELFFGEGSRLTVL.